This paragraph covers one T cell receptor beta chain sequence. TCRdb called the RACE reads again in MiXCR, with one record for every CDR3 protein. The sample has about 380,000 distinct CDR3 sequences; 6% to 7% are singletons. Time point: patch test 2, 6 weeks after DPC sensitization. Treatment: therapeutic diphenylcyclopropenone sensitization with weekly scalp DPC. The data belong to a study of human T cells and chemical hapten exposure. This sequence originates from a woman aged 18-29 years with alopecia areata. Some clones in this sample may be carry-over from other donors' samples. Specimen: whole blood, collected in connection with sensitization to the hapten diphenylcyclopropenone (DPC).

CDR3 DNA sequence: TGTGCCAGCACTGCCGGGACGAACTACGAGCAGTACTTC. Translating gives CASTAGTNYEQYF. The gene calls are TRBV2 and TRBJ2-7, with D perhaps assigned TRBD1 or TRBD2 (5 bases each). V was pared by 7 bases and J by 3 bases, with 13 bases between. The germline V gene has CDR1 SNHLY and CDR2 FYNNEI. This CDR3 is built from 13 residues. The whole variable domain, filled in from reference TRBV2 and TRBJ2-7, reads EPEVTQTPSHQVTQMGQEVILRCVPISNHLYFYWYRQILGQKVEFLVSFYNNEISEKSEIFDDQFSVERPDGSNFTLKIRSTKLEDSAMYFCASTAGTNYEQYFGPGTRLTVT.